This TCR beta chain was recovered during a study of neurological immune-mediated disorders. Study outcomes and limitations: The absence of shared CDR3 amino acid sequences among expanded clones across subjects suggests private repertoires in all groups. It was HTLV-1-associated myelopathy that showed the most TCR clonal expansion, while multiple sclerosis showed the least, falling below healthy controls.

Over 190 million TCR-beta sequences from 15-18 subjects came from every sequencing run. TCRdb re-analysed the 5' RACE reads in MiXCR, keeping a single row per CDR3 protein. The sample yields some 30,000 distinct CDR3 sequences, 15% to 20% seen once. Germline CDR1 is SEHNR and CDR2 is FQNEAQ (reference sequence). V was trimmed by 5 bases and J by 4 bases, leaving 6 bases between them. The CDR3 sequence is 13 residues long. Remarks on this clonotype: Antigen unknown.

Time point: technical triplicate 3. The cells used in sorted libraries, CD4+ or CD8+ T cells, numbered about a million. The rearrangement joins TRBV7-9 to TRBJ2-6; D ambiguous. The source of this sequence is a female donor with HTLV-1-associated myelopathy (HAM/TSP). The sample taken for sequencing was CD4+ T cells from blood. The DNA for the CDR3 is TGTGCCAGCAGCCCCTCGGGGGCCAACGTCCTGACTTTC. Translation: CASSPSGANVLTF.